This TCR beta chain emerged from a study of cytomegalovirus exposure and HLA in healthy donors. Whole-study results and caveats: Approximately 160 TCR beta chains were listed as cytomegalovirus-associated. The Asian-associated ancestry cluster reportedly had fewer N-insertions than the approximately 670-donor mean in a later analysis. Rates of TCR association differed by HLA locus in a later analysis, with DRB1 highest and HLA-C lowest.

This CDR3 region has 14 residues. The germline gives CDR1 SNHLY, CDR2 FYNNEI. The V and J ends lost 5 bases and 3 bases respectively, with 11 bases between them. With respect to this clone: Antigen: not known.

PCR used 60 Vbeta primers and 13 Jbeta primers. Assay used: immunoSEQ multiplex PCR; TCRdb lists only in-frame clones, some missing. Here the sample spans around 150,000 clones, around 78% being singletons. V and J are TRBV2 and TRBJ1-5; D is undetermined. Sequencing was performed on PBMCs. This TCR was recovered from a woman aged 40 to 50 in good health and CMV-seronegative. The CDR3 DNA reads TGTGCCAGCAGTCCCGGGAGGGCCAATCAGCCCCAGCATTTT. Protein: CASSPGRANQPQHF.